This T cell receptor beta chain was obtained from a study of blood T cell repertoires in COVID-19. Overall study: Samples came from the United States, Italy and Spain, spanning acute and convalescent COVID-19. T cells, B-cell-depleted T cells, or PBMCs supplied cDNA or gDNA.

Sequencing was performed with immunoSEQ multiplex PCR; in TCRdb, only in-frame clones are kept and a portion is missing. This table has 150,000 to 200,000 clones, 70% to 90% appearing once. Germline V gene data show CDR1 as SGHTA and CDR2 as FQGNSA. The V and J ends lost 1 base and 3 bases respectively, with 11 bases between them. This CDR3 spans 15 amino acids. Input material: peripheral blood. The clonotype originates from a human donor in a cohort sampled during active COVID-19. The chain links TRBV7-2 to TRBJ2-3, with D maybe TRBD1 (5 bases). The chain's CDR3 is CASSLVGLGTDTQYF. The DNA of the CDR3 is TGTGCCAGCAGCTTAGTGGGGCTAGGGACAGATACGCAGTATTTT.